This T cell receptor (beta chain) comes out of a study of glioma-infiltrating T cells after dendritic cell vaccination (dated by TCRdb to between 2015 and 2016). Describing the broader study: The cohort included 15 or so glioblastoma patients drawn from Phase I and II dendritic cell vaccination trials, of whom 9 were newly diagnosed and 6 had recurrent disease. Between 2003 and 2012, patients were given autologous tumor lysate-pulsed dendritic cell vaccination. Survival after dendritic cell vaccination was correlated with TCR sequencing metrics, such as TIL content and the overlap between tumor and blood repertoires. In glioblastoma patients vaccinated with dendritic cells, deep sequencing of TCR beta CDR3 regions served to measure tumor-infiltrating lymphocyte content and to compare repertoires between tumor and blood. The vaccine consisted of monocyte-derived dendritic cells cultured approximately 7 days with IL-4 and GM-CSF, then pulsed overnight with autologous tumor lysate. Each patient got three intradermal injections of the dendritic cell vaccine, spaced at biweekly intervals, in the arm below the axilla.

The label giving this sample's time point can be read as: after dendritic cell vaccination, including at tumor progression/relapse. Selection of patients required sufficient residual fresh-frozen tumor tissue and over two years of available survival data. None of the glioblastoma patients carried an isocitrate dehydrogenase mutation, although molecular status otherwise varied. PBMC were collected before vaccination, two weeks after the third vaccination, and at tumor progression if tumor progression occurred. The Qiagen DNeasy Blood extraction Kit was used for extraction of genomic DNA. Results the study describes overall, beyond this receptor: After dendritic cell vaccination, a higher estimated pretreatment TIL content predicted longer time to progression and overall survival. No direct relationship between TCR clonality and survival was found, suggesting a diverse polyclonal response may matter. The three-group TCR overlap response model was characterized as speculative, and prospective validation of the model was stated to be required. The cohort was small and heterogeneous, few patients had complete blood and tumor sets, and even fewer had initial-recurrent tumor pairs.

Using the immunoSEQ assay, TCRB CDR3 regions were amplified from roughly 1.8 micrograms of genomic DNA, or from all available DNA when less than that was on hand. For multiplex PCR, 60 forward primers for TCR V beta segments and 13 reverse primers for J beta segments were used. Synthetic control templates were spiked into each sample at limiting dilution to estimate reads per starting template. The Illumina HiSeq System generated 87 bp sequencing reads. The authors' analysis ran thus. To remove PCR and sequencing errors, closely related sequences were merged with a nearest neighbor algorithm. TCR overlap was defined as the percentage of unique tumor TCR beta sequences that were also found in the peripheral blood of the same patient. The table was pulled from immuneACCESS by TCRdb, which kept in-frame rearrangements only. Such tables lose some clones; where checked, under half of the loss comes from unresolved V genes, and the rest has no known cause. That table is the source of V, J and clone size, and D and trimming were worked out from the DNA. For this sample the table gives 50,000 to 55,000 clones, of which approximately 90% were detected only once. The ten biggest clones cover approximately 5.3% of the sample.

The germline V gene (reference sequence) gives CDR1 as PRHDT and CDR2 as FYEKMQ. Including cysteine and phenylalanine, the CDR3 has 16 amino acids. The retained sequence is limited to the CDR3, 48 bases, with the frame set at the first base. V ends up 4 bases short and J 4 bases short, with an unmatched junction base count of 5. Of note for this clone: No cognate antigen has been identified for it. No base-level quality is on record; no much larger clone is a single base apart.

Recombination connected TRBV13 to TRBJ2-2; TRBD1 aligns with 11 central bases. The receptor comes from a human donor with glioblastoma. The sequenced sample was blood, obtained after dendritic cell vaccination. The DNA sequence is as follows: TGTGCCAGCAGCTCCGGGACAGGGGGACCCACCGGGGAGCTGTTTTTT. This translates into CASSSGTGGPTGELFF.